The sequence of this T cell receptor beta chain was determined in a study of blood T cells in healthy people across ages. PBMCs, at least 7 million per sample, were isolated. With a J-beta primer mix and a sample-barcoded 5' primer, a second PCR ran about 6 to 11 cycles. One entry per CDR3 protein, called by TCRdb with MiXCR from the 5' RACE reads. The table records around 1,000,000 distinct CDR3 sequences, more than 30% of them present only once. From germline, CDR1 is DFQATT and CDR2 SNEGSKA (reference sequence). Trimming cost V 6 bases and J 0 bases, with 9 bases left between them. The CDR3 length is 13 residues. Study-level findings and limits: TCR beta diversity correlated strongly with naive T cell percentage. Per million T cells, TCR beta diversity dropped about linearly as age rose. For the donors, CMV status was unknown and possibly confounded expanded clonotype changes.

About this clonotype: Its antigen is undetermined.

The clonotype originates from a young man in good health. The rearrangement uses TRBV20-1 and TRBJ1-3, with D possibly being TRBD1 (6 bases). Sequences were obtained from blood. The CDR3 here is CSAGQSSGNTIYF. CDR3 DNA: TGCAGTGCCGGACAGTCCTCTGGAAACACCATATATTTT.